A single sample gave rise to the 13 T cell receptor beta chains below, sequenced in a study of OX40 agonist ivuxolimab in advanced cancers. The assay was immunoSEQ multiplex PCR, and TCRdb's table has in-frame clones only and misses some. Among roughly 76,000 clones listed, 80% to 95% were seen once. This material consisted of CD4+ or CD8+ T cells sorted from blood, taken in a trial of the OX40 agonist ivuxolimab. The receptors derive from an adult with an advanced solid tumor such as melanoma, head and neck, liver or kidney cancer.

This chain connects TRBV7-9 to TRBJ1-2; possibly TRBD1 for D (5 bases). Per germline, CDR1 SEHNR and CDR2 FQNEAQ (reference sequence). There are 12 residues in the CDR3. The V gene lost 7 bases and the J gene lost 2 bases, with 8 bases spanning the gap. CDR3 DNA: TGTGCCAGCACCTCAGGGAACTATGGCTACACCTTC. This codes for CASTSGNYGYTF.

The chain employs TRBV4-1 and TRBJ1-1; D might be TRBD1 (5 bases). The length of the CDR3 is 13 residues. CDR1 and CDR2 (germline): MGHRA, YSYEKL. Trimming took 3 bases from V and 4 from J, leaving 9 bases between them. The CDR3 protein is CASSHPGGTEAFF. CDR3 nucleotide sequence: TGCGCCAGCAGCCACCCGGGGGGCACTGAAGCTTTCTTT.

V gene TRBV4-1 combines with J gene TRBJ1-1; a weak D match, TRBD1 (6 bases). The V end was cut by 4 bases, the J end by 1 base, with 13 bases between. Germline CDR1 and CDR2: MGHRA and YSYEKL. The CDR3 is made up of 15 amino acids. CDR3 in amino acids: CASSRWTETNTEAFF. CDR3 sequence (DNA): TGCGCCAGCAGCCGTTGGACAGAGACGAACACTGAAGCTTTCTTT.

V usage is TRBV9 and J usage is TRBJ2-7; D not certain. Germline V gene sequence: CDR1 SGDLS, CDR2 YYNGEE. Trimming stripped 0 bases from V and 4 bases from J, with 5 bases between. This CDR3 is built from 12 residues. CDR3 region: CASSVEGYEQYF. CDR3 nucleotides: TGTGCCAGCAGCGTAGAAGGGTACGAGCAGTACTTC. The full variable domain, in which reference TRBV9 and TRBJ2-7 provide the parts outside the CDR3, is DSGVTQTPKHLITATGQRVTLRCSPRSGDLSVYWYQQSLDQGLQFLIQYYNGEERAKGNILERFSAQQFPDLHSELNLSSLELGDSALYFCASSVEGYEQYFGPGTRLTVT.

This clone was observed once. This sequence joins TRBV4-1 and TRBJ1-1, with TRBD1 as a possible D gene (6 bases). Germline CDR1 MGHRA, CDR2 YSYEKL. The CDR3 extends over 17 amino acids. The V end was cut by 3 bases, the J end by 1 base, with 18 bases between. The CDR3 loop is CASSHSQGWGSNTEAFF. CDR3 DNA: TGCGCCAGCAGCCATTCACAGGGATGGGGCTCGAACACTGAAGCTTTCTTT.

The chain uses TRBV9 and TRBJ1-2; the match to TRBD1 covers 10 bases. The V gene end was trimmed by 1 base and the J gene end by 8 bases; junction bases not matched to a gene: 8. The CDR3 runs to 15 residues. The V gene's germline CDR1 is SGDLS and CDR2 YYNGEE. The chain's CDR3 is CASSVLGTGVGGYTF. CDR3 nucleotides: TGTGCCAGCAGCGTACTGGGGACAGGGGTTGGCGGCTACACCTTC.

This chain uses TRBV13 with TRBJ2-7; D possibly uses TRBD1 or TRBD2 (5 bases each). V lost 1 base and J lost 7, with 14 bases in between. Germline values: CDR1 PRHDT, CDR2 FYEKMQ (reference sequence). The CDR3 is 14 residues long. The chain's CDR3 is CASSLVGRSWEQYF. The CDR3 nucleotides are TGTGCCAGCAGCTTAGTGGGACGGAGCTGGGAGCAGTACTTC.

The chain uses TRBV7-2 and TRBJ1-1; D gene uncertain. V was trimmed by 0 bases and J by 0 bases, leaving 14 bases between them. CDR1 SGHTA and CDR2 FQGNSA come from the germline V gene. The CDR3 runs to 17 residues. For the CDR3, the DNA is TGTGCCAGCAGCTTAGCCAGCCGTCCTGAGATGAACACTGAAGCTTTCTTT. As protein: CASSLASRPEMNTEAFF.

In DNA, the CDR3 is TGTGCCAGCAGAGGCCAGTCGGGAAACACCGGGGAGCTGTTTTTT. It yields the protein CASRGQSGNTGELFF. The genes are TRBV7-6 and TRBJ2-2; tentatively, D is TRBD2 (5 bases). The CDR3 runs to 15 residues. In germline, CDR1 is SGHVS, CDR2 FNYEAQ. With 6 bases removed from V and 2 bases from J, the gap between germline ends came to 13 bases.

The genes are TRBV4-1 and TRBJ1-1; no clear D gene. Trimming pared 1 base from V and 2 bases from J, leaving 11 bases between. The CDR3 is 15 amino acids. Germline CDR1 and CDR2: MGHRA and YSYEKL. The CDR3 reads CASSQGPGFNTEAFF. CDR3 DNA sequence: TGCGCCAGCAGCCAAGGGCCGGGATTTAACACTGAAGCTTTCTTT.

This clone has a single count. The rearrangement uses TRBV27 and TRBJ2-2; 7 bases agree with TRBD2. This CDR3 has 13 amino acids. The V gene end was trimmed by 2 bases and the J gene end by 6 bases; junction bases not matched to a gene: 0. Germline V gene sequence: CDR1 MNHEY, CDR2 SMNVEV (reference sequence). CDR3 DNA: TGTGCCAGCAGTTTAGGGGGGGCCGGGGAGCTGTTTTTT. This encodes CASSLGGAGELFF.

J is TRBJ2-5 and V is TRBV6-5; D possibly corresponds to TRBD1 (5 bases). The V gene's germline CDR1 is MNHEY and CDR2 SVGAGI. V gave up 5 bases and J gave up 5 bases, with 9 bases separating them. The CDR3 spans 12 residues. The CDR3 reads CASSGAAETQYF. CDR3 DNA: TGTGCCAGCAGTGGGGCCGCTGAGACCCAGTACTTC.

This clone was observed a single time. V gene TRBV6-1 combines with J gene TRBJ1-2; D is unclear. CDR1 and CDR2 (germline): MNHNS, SASEGT. V dropped 6 bases and J dropped 0 bases, with 8 bases sitting between them. The CDR3 contains 13 residues. CDR3 in DNA: TGTGCCAGCAGCCAGTGGACTAACTATGGCTACACCTTC. Protein sequence: CASSQWTNYGYTF.